This record looks at one T cell receptor beta chain sequence and its context. Its target is not known. The source of the sample is a study of Ad26.COV2.S vaccination and SARS-CoV-2 variants. As for the study in general: Ad26.COV2.S was injected intramuscularly once or twice, 56 days apart. Study observations and caveats: Researchers cautioned that TCR breadth and depth analyses may have underestimated total T cell responses.

Clones were sequenced by immunoSEQ multiplex PCR, and TCRdb holds only the in-frame ones, with some missing. The data hold around 450,000 clones, with approximately 87% observed a single time. The V gene's germline CDR1 is MDHEN and CDR2 SYDVKM. The CDR3 has 16 residues. With 3 bases removed from V and 3 bases from J, the gap between germline ends came to 15 bases. Specified treatment: roughly 20 received Ad26.COV2.S at low or high dose, single or two shots; a few received placebo; per-sample allocation not given. Day 63 after the first injection of vaccine or placebo was the sampling time. Recruitment in Boston yielded a donor of adult age, 18-55 years.

This clonotype was sampled from a person between 18 and 59 years old who received the Ad26.COV2.S COVID-19 vaccine or a placebo. The specimen comprised peripheral blood, sampled in a trial of Ad26.COV2.S vaccine versus placebo. J is TRBJ1-3 and V is TRBV28; D may be TRBD1 (6 bases). The CDR3 DNA follows: TGTGCCAGCAGTTTTTGGGCACAGGGAGTTGGAAACACCATATATTTT. It is translated as CASSFWAQGVGNTIYF. The full variable domain, rest sourced from reference TRBV28 and TRBJ1-3, is DVKVTQSSRYLVKRTGEKVFLECVQDMDHENMFWYRQDPGLGLRLIYFSYDVKMKEKGDIPEGYSVSREKKERFSLILESASTNQTSMYLCASSFWAQGVGNTIYFGEGSWLTVV.